The source of this T cell receptor beta chain is a study of OX40 agonist ivuxolimab in advanced cancers. Study summary: Ivuxolimab, an agonistic anti-OX40 (CD134) antibody, was given to patients. Patients undergoing dose escalation presented with hepatocellular carcinoma, melanoma, renal cell or head and neck cancer. General observations from the study: More expanded clones were found, on average, in CD8+ than in CD4+ T cells.

The sample holds a few counts of this clone. Its target is not known. TCRdb's table, derived via immunoSEQ multiplex PCR, lists solely in-frame clones and lacks some. The table lists tens of thousands of clones, 85% to 90% of them singletons. Per the germline V gene, CDR1 is SGHRS and CDR2 is YFSETQ. This CDR3 region has 14 residues. Germline trimming cut 2 bases from V and 4 bases from J; bases unmatched to any gene: 6. The chain links TRBV5-1 to TRBJ2-7; 7 bases fit TRBD2. This sample comprised CD4+ or CD8+ T cells sorted from blood, obtained in a trial of the OX40 agonist ivuxolimab. This clonotype was obtained from an adult with an advanced solid tumor such as melanoma, head and neck, liver or kidney cancer. The DNA of the CDR3 is TGCGCCAGCAGCTTCGGGGGGACGCCTTACGAGCAGTACTTC. Translation: CASSFGGTPYEQYF.